One and the same sample provided the 3 T cell receptor beta chains below, sequenced in a study of regulatory T cells in long-lasting Graves disease. The authors built TCR beta libraries using iRepertoire HTBI primers and Arm-PCR of CDR3 regions. One entry per CDR3 protein, called by TCRdb with MiXCR from the multiplex PCR reads. There are 500,000 to 800,000 distinct CDR3 sequences in the sample; 30% occur only once, and around 40% lies in the top ten. Indicated time point: persistent/refractory GD, antithyroid drugs over 5 years with positive TRAb. The TCR library used RNA extracted from PBMCs. The specimen comprised peripheral blood mononuclear cells (PBMCs), sampled when the disease was refractory, from a patient treated with antithyroid drugs. Receptor source: a female donor with Graves disease.

This clonotype was seen ten or more times. J is TRBJ1-1 and V is TRBV11-2; 7 bases align to TRBD1. Germline V gene data show CDR1 as SGHAT and CDR2 as FQNNGV. V dropped 5 bases and J dropped 6; count of bases not matched to a gene: 9. This CDR3 spans 14 amino acids. For the CDR3, the DNA is TGTGCCAGCAGCCAACAGGGGACCGGGGCTGAAGCTTTCTTT. This sequence encodes CASSQQGTGAEAFF.

This sequence joins TRBV7-9 and TRBJ1-1; tentatively, D is TRBD1 (5 bases). Trimming removed 11 bases from V and 0 bases from J, with 13 bases in between. The CDR3 extends over 13 amino acids. The germline V gene encodes CDR1 SEHNR and CDR2 FQNEAQ (reference sequence). The CDR3: CAGAGALNTEAFF. The CDR3 DNA reads as TGTGCCGGGGCAGGAGCCCTGAACACTGAAGCTTTCTTT. Looking up the rest from reference TRBV7-9 and TRBJ1-1 gives the full variable domain: DTGVSQNPRHKITKRGQNVTFRCDPISEHNRLYWYRQTLGQGPEFLTYFQNEAQLEKSRLLSDRFSAERPKGSFSTLEIQRTEQGDSAMYLCAGAGALNTEAFFGQGTRLTVV.

In its sample, this clonotype was seen once. V and J are TRBV4-1 and TRBJ1-1; D remains ambiguous. Germline V CDR1 and CDR2: MGHRA, YSYEKL. The CDR3 consists of 15 residues. The ends were cut back, 1 base at V and 1 base at J, with 10 bases in the middle. Here the CDR3 reads CASSQAEFGNTEAFF. The DNA of the CDR3 is TGCGCCAGCAGCCAAGCCGAATTCGGGAACACTGAAGCTTTCTTT.